One and the same sample provided the 12 T cell receptor beta chains below, sequenced in a study of radiation and T cells in renal cell carcinoma. As to time point: baseline pretreatment blood. Treatment: 15 Gy SBRT to primary tumor, nephrectomy 4 weeks later. Some clones are missing from TCRdb's copy, which holds only in-frame ones; the method was immunoSEQ multiplex PCR. The sample has 70,000 to 100,000 clones, 82% seen once. Specimen: blood, collected from a patient whose treatment included radiotherapy and nephrectomy. Receptors originate from a man aged 60 to 75 with renal cell carcinoma.

V is TRBV30 and J is TRBJ2-7, with 8 positions matching TRBD1. The DNA end is more similar to TRBJ2-1, so the J call may be wrong. The CDR3 length is 13 residues. Per the germline V gene, CDR1 is GTSNPN and CDR2 is SVGIG (reference sequence). The CDR3 bases are TGTGCCTGGAGTGACTCCCGGGACAGGGAGCAGTTCTTC. It specifies CAWSDSRDREQFF.

The chain has TRBV6-1 and TRBJ2-1, with 9 bases aligning to TRBD1. Looked up from germline, CDR1 is MNHNS and CDR2 is SASEGT. The CDR3 runs 15 residues. The V gene end was trimmed by 1 base and the J gene end by 7 bases; junction bases not matched to a gene: 5. The CDR3 DNA is TGTGCCAGCAGTGAAGGTGGACAGGGGATAAATGAGCAGTTCTTC. Its protein product is CASSEGGQGINEQFF.

This chain connects TRBV9 to TRBJ2-3; weak D call: TRBD2 (5 bases). V lost 0 bases to trimming and J lost 6 bases, with 11 bases between them. This CDR3 has 14 residues. Germline V CDR1 and CDR2: SGDLS, YYNGEE. In nucleotides, the CDR3 is TGTGCCAGCAGCGTAGAGGGAGCGAGCGATACGCAGTATTTT. Translation: CASSVEGASDTQYF. The variable domain in full, with the rest retrieved from reference TRBV9 and TRBJ2-3, is DSGVTQTPKHLITATGQRVTLRCSPRSGDLSVYWYQQSLDQGLQFLIQYYNGEERAKGNILERFSAQQFPDLHSELNLSSLELGDSALYFCASSVEGASDTQYFGPGTRLTVL.

The chain uses TRBV5-1 and TRBJ1-1, with TRBD1 matching 9 bases. The CDR3 has 15 residues. The ends lost 3 bases at V and 0 bases at J; junction bases unmatched: 3. From germline, CDR1 is SGHRS and CDR2 YFSETQ. The CDR3 nucleotides are TGCGCCAGCAGCTGGGGACAGGGCGTGAACACTGAAGCTTTCTTT. It yields the protein CASSWGQGVNTEAFF.

This clone was recorded once. The genes are TRBV19 and TRBJ2-5; 8 bases map to TRBD2. CDR3 length equals 16 residues. Germline V lookup: CDR1 LNHDA, CDR2 SQIVND (reference sequence). Losses at the gene ends were 5 bases for V and 1 base for J; bases not matched to a gene: 9. CDR3 residues: CASSPAGTRGQETQYF. CDR3 nucleotide sequence: TGTGCCAGTAGTCCTGCCGGGACTAGAGGCCAAGAGACCCAGTACTTC.

The CDR3 DNA follows: TGTGCCAGCAGGGGAGTTGGGAGGAGGACGAATCAGCCCCAGCATTTT. It codes for CASRGVGRRTNQPQHF. This chain connects TRBV14 to TRBJ1-5; D is ambiguous. V lost 6 bases and J 4 bases, leaving 19 bases between the germline ends. Germline V gene data show CDR1 as SGHDN and CDR2 as FVKESK. The CDR3 loop spans 16 amino acids.

The V gene is TRBV27, the J gene TRBJ1-1, with D possibly TRBD1 on 5 matching bases. Germline CDR1 reads MNHEY; CDR2 reads SMNVEV (reference sequence). The germline V and J ends were trimmed by 2 bases and 5 bases, with 12 bases remaining between them. The CDR3 has 14 residues. The CDR3 DNA follows: TGTGCCAGCAGTTTAAATGGGGGGATGACTGAAGCTTTCTTT. This encodes CASSLNGGMTEAFF.

The chain recombines TRBV7-6 with TRBJ2-1; 10 positions match TRBD2. V was clipped by 5 bases and J by 0 bases; unmatched bases: 7. Germline loops: CDR1 SGHVS, CDR2 FNYEAQ. The CDR3 is made up of 17 amino acids. The CDR3 loop reads CASSRPSSGSSYNEQFF. The CDR3 nucleotides are TGTGCCAGCAGCAGGCCCTCTAGCGGGAGCTCCTACAATGAGCAGTTCTTC.

This sequence joins TRBV5-3 and TRBJ2-3; D remains unclear. TRBV5-3 is noted as an ORF with a role that remains uncertain. There are 14 residues in the CDR3. V lost 4 bases, J lost 1 base, and 10 bases lay in between. The DNA for the CDR3 is TGTGCCAGAAGCGGAAGTCCTCGCACAGATACGCAGTATTTT. As protein: CARSGSPRTDTQYF.

The chain recombines TRBV5-6 with TRBJ2-7, with TRBD1 identical over 8 bases. CDR3 length: 13 residues. Germline assignment: CDR1 SGHDT and CDR2 YYEEEE. V shed 4 bases and J 2 bases; nucleotides not matched to a gene: 2. DNA for the CDR3: TGTGCCAGCAGCGTGGGACAGGCCTACGAGCAGTACTTC. Translating it yields CASSVGQAYEQYF.

V and J are TRBV19 and TRBJ2-5, with 7 bases identical to TRBD1. CDR1 LNHDA and CDR2 SQIVND come from the germline V gene (reference sequence). Losses at the gene ends were 5 bases for V and 2 bases for J; bases not matched to a gene: 2. The CDR3 loop spans 13 amino acids. The CDR3 here is CASSGTEQETQYF. The CDR3 DNA follows: TGTGCCAGTAGTGGGACAGAACAAGAGACCCAGTACTTC.

This chain connects TRBV6-5 to TRBJ2-1; D remains unclear. The CDR3 contains 13 residues. The germline V and J ends were trimmed by 2 bases and 5 bases, with 7 bases remaining between them. Germline V gene data show CDR1 as MNHEY and CDR2 as SVGAGI. CDR3 region: CASSYLPNNEQFF. DNA for the CDR3: TGTGCCAGCAGTTACCTACCTAACAATGAGCAGTTCTTC.